This T cell receptor (beta chain) stems from a study of blood T cell repertoires in COVID-19 (dated by TCRdb to 2020 to 2021). Regarding the research as a whole: The collaborator samples originated in the United States, Italy and Spain and spanned the acute and convalescent phases of COVID-19. The material from the prospective study consisted of cDNA or gDNA derived from T cells, B-cell-depleted T cells, or PBMCs. Subjects who had been exposed to COVID-19, were actively infected with it, or had recovered from it provided the deeply sampled blood TCRbeta repertoires that made up the dataset. The repertoires were released in a freely available public database intended as a resource for research on the immune response to SARS-CoV-2. The samples were drawn from two sources: the first 160 participants of the ongoing ImmuneRACE study, and over 950 subjects contributed by 6 global collaborators. Nearly every sample came with metadata listing a de-identified subject ID, COVID-19 status, age in years and sex. Where available, HLA class I and class II types were obtained from metadata supplied by the sample provider rather than from assay-based typing.

TCRbeta CDR3 regions were amplified from genomic DNA using the immunoSEQ Assay, a bias-controlled multiplex PCR. In the original analysis: The number of nucleated cells in each sample was estimated by amplification of reference gene primers within the assay. To quantify the absolute abundance of each unique TCRbeta CDR3 rearrangement, sequence reads were collapsed and filtered. For each sample, productive Simpson clonality was calculated as the square root of Simpson's diversity index across productive rearrangements. The clones in this table, taken by TCRdb from immuneACCESS, are in-frame only. Not every clone is retained; where verified, under half of the shortfall comes from an unresolved V gene, and the cause of the rest is unknown. D and trimming come from the DNA, and the V and J calls and clone size come from that table. The sample yields fewer than 350,000 clones; roughly 85% were counted once. Around 6.9% of the sample is in the top ten clones.

Each collaborating institution followed its own protocols to collect whole blood in K2EDTA tubes. Collaborator samples were shipped for TCRbeta analysis as frozen whole blood, isolated PBMCs, or DNA extracted from either sample type. The CDR3 contains 16 residues, cysteine and phenylalanine counted. Only the CDR3 region is kept as DNA, spanning 48 bases read in frame from base 1. CDR1 and CDR2, looked up from the germline V gene (reference sequence), are LGHDT and YNNKEL. This clone was picked up one time. The specificity of this receptor is unknown. A junction boundary mismatches the germline segment, possibly from a read error. General findings and caveats noted by the study authors: How much clinical and demographic metadata was included differed by source and by participant, and the metadata was provided uncurated.

This receptor chain uses TRBV3-1 (or the pseudogene TRBV3-2) and TRBJ1-6, with a weak D call of TRBD1 (6 bases match). Source material: peripheral blood. The clonotype originates from a human donor in a cohort sampled during active COVID-19. The DNA reads TGTGCCAGCAGCGAAGAACCGGGACAAGGAAATTCACCCCTCCACTTT. It codes for CASSEEPGQGNSPLHF.